These 11 T cell receptor beta chains share one sample of origin, sequenced in a study of graft-versus-host responses after intestinal transplantation. The data were produced by immunoSEQ multiplex PCR, yet TCRdb's version contains in-frame clones alone and is incomplete. Of under 90,000 clones in the sample, 92% are singletons; the top ten hold over 0.55%. Specimen: PBMCs, collected 98 days after intestinal transplantation. These receptors originate from a human patient who received an intestinal transplant, so some T cells may come from the graft donor.

This clone has just one count. The rearrangement links TRBV6-5 to TRBJ1-1, with D possibly TRBD1 on 6 matching bases. Germline assignment: CDR1 MNHEY and CDR2 SVGAGI. V lost 5 bases to trimming and J lost 4 bases, with 14 bases between them. The CDR3 length is 14 residues. The CDR3 spells CASSPTGRPTEAFF. CDR3 sequence (DNA): TGTGCCAGCAGTCCTACAGGGAGACCCACTGAAGCTTTCTTT.

V and J are TRBV9 and TRBJ2-7; the D call may be TRBD1 or TRBD2 (7 bases each). Trimming cost V 0 bases and J 4 bases, with 14 bases left between them. The CDR3 covers 15 residues. CDR1 and CDR2 (germline): SGDLS, YYNGEE. The DNA of the CDR3 is TGTGCCAGCAGCGTAGCCCCAGGGGGAGGGTACGAGCAGTACTTC. Residues: CASSVAPGGGYEQYF.

The chain joins TRBV7-2 to TRBJ2-2; D gene unclear. Trimming removed 5 bases from V and 4 bases from J, with 17 bases in between. The CDR3 totals 16 residues. Germline values: CDR1 SGHTA, CDR2 FQGNSA. The CDR3 sequence is CASSSFKFLRTGELFF. CDR3 DNA: TGTGCCAGCAGCAGCTTCAAATTCTTGCGCACCGGGGAGCTGTTTTTT.

This clone came up once. This chain links TRBV5-1 with TRBJ2-2, with D perhaps matching TRBD1 (7 bases). The CDR3 has 16 amino acids. V lost 4 bases, J lost 3 bases, and 16 bases lay in between. CDR1 is SGHRS and CDR2 is YFSETQ in the germline V gene. CDR3 region: CASSPRQGGYTGELFF. The CDR3, as DNA: TGCGCCAGCAGCCCCCGCCAGGGGGGTTACACCGGGGAGCTGTTTTTT.

This chain connects TRBV5-4 to TRBJ1-2, with a possible D match to TRBD1 (5 bases). The CDR3 has 16 amino acids. The germline V and J ends were trimmed by 4 bases and 4 bases, with 20 bases remaining between them. Germline CDR1 SGHNT, CDR2 YYREEE (reference sequence). Written as DNA, the CDR3 is TGTGCCAGCAGCGATGATTTGTGGGCTCAGGGCTATGGCTACACCTTC. Its translation is CASSDDLWAQGYGYTF.

The count of this clone is one. The chain joins TRBV6-1 to TRBJ1-1; tentative D call: TRBD1 (5 bases). Trimming stripped 5 bases from V and 6 bases from J, with 19 bases between. The CDR3 length is 15 residues. Germline V lookup: CDR1 MNHNS, CDR2 SASEGT. CDR3: CASSSPVQGRSEAFF. The CDR3 region has the DNA TGTGCCAGCAGTTCCCCGGTGCAGGGCCGCTCTGAAGCTTTCTTT.

The J gene is TRBJ1-6, the V gene TRBV6-1, with 8 positions matching TRBD1. Germline CDR1 and CDR2: MNHNS and SASEGT. The CDR3 spans 17 residues. Trimming cost V 1 base and J 6 bases; bases outside gene matches: 8. The CDR3 sequence: CASSEGGPGQVNSPLHF. The DNA of the CDR3 is TGTGCCAGCAGTGAAGGAGGTCCGGGACAGGTTAATTCACCCCTCCACTTT.

V gene TRBV9 combines with J gene TRBJ1-2, with a tentative D call TRBD1 (5 bases). The CDR3 has 13 amino acids. Trimming took off 4 bases at V and 2 bases at J, with 9 bases between the two ends. Germline V gives CDR1 SGDLS, CDR2 YYNGEE. The CDR3 coding sequence is TGTGCCAGCAGCCTCAGGGAGAACTATGGCTACACCTTC. Its translation is CASSLRENYGYTF. The variable domain in full, with the rest retrieved from reference TRBV9 and TRBJ1-2, is DSGVTQTPKHLITATGQRVTLRCSPRSGDLSVYWYQQSLDQGLQFLIQYYNGEERAKGNILERFSAQQFPDLHSELNLSSLELGDSALYFCASSLRENYGYTFGSGTRLTVV.

The V gene is TRBV18, the J gene TRBJ1-4; perhaps TRBD1 as D (5 bases). Deletions cut 3 bases from V and 0 bases from J, with 8 bases between. The CDR3 sequence is 15 residues long. CDR1 is KGHSH and CDR2 is LQKENI in the germline V gene. CDR3 protein: CASSPGTTTNEKLFF. The CDR3 DNA reads TGTGCCAGCTCACCGGGGACCACAACTAATGAAAAACTGTTTTTT.

This chain joins TRBV7-3 and TRBJ2-6; D perhaps matches TRBD1 (5 bases). Per germline, CDR1 SGHTA and CDR2 FQGTGA. The CDR3 has 18 residues. Trimming removed 2 bases at V and 0 bases at J, with 14 bases between. The CDR3 reads CASSLGPGITSGANVLTF. For the CDR3, the DNA is TGTGCCAGCAGCTTAGGTCCAGGGATAACCTCTGGGGCCAACGTCCTGACTTTC.

CDR3 in amino acids: CASSQGYEQYF. The CDR3 region has the DNA TGTGCCAGCAGTCAAGGATACGAGCAGTACTTC. The genes are TRBV27 and TRBJ2-7, with no clear D. The CDR3 is 11 residues long. Trimming stripped 5 bases from V and 4 bases from J, with 6 bases between. The germline V gene encodes CDR1 MNHEY and CDR2 SMNVEV (reference sequence).